This TCR beta chain was retrieved from a study of T cell repertoires in cytomegalovirus infection. At the level of the study: Public TCR beta signatures marked donors with CMV infection and the matching HLA.

This CDR3 region has 14 residues. The germline CDR1 and CDR2 sequences are MDHEN and SYDVKM. Trimming shortened V by 3 bases and J by 0 bases, and 9 bases separated the two germline ends. This clonotype was recorded a few times. Antigen specificity is unknown. TCRdb re-analysed the reads in MiXCR, keeping a single row per CDR3 protein. The profile shows hundreds of thousands of distinct CDR3 sequences, roughly 35% of them singletons. Whole-study findings and limits: Adding up the frequency of public TCR beta families identified people who carried CMV plus the relevant HLA. Dominant in the ex vivo response were TCR beta clonotypes restricted by HLA-C and specific for CMV.

Sequencing was performed on PBMCs. The origin of this receptor is a human donor in good health (CMV status not recorded). Some clones in this sample may be carry-over from other donors' samples. The V call is TRBV28, the J call TRBJ2-7, with TRBD1 as a possible D gene (5 bases). The CDR3 here is CASSFRDSSYEQYF. The CDR3 region has the DNA TGTGCCAGCAGTTTTCGTGACAGCTCCTACGAGCAGTACTTC.